The entry that follows covers one T cell receptor (beta chain) sequence. Its target is unknown. Sequencing used immunoSEQ multiplex PCR; TCRdb keeps in-frame clones, though not all of them. The sample comprises 150,000 or so clones, approximately 90% of which are singletons, and 5.1% rests with the top ten. These data are taken from a study of T cell responses to AZD1222 COVID-19 vaccine. General observations from the study: Repertoire sampling occurred only after the peak T cell response. Receipt of two AZD1222 doses was followed by a rise in Spike-specific TCR breadth and depth. Only a handful of AZD1222 recipients, roughly six in all, had baseline seropositivity.

The sequencing here drew on peripheral blood, taken on day 0 of AZD1222 vaccination. This receptor was obtained from an adult in good health.

The CDR3 sequence: CASSQSPPLAAPTDTQYF. The CDR3 nucleotides read TGTGCCAGCAGCCAATCCCCCCCCCTAGCGGCACCCACAGATACGCAGTATTTT. The J gene is TRBJ2-3, the V gene TRBV14, with 7 bases matching TRBD2. The CDR3 is 18 amino acids. Trimming removed 2 bases from V and 2 bases from J; junction bases left unmatched: 13. Looked up from germline, CDR1 is SGHDN and CDR2 is FVKESK.